The rows below give T cell receptor beta chains drawn from one sample of a study of cytomegalovirus exposure and HLA in healthy donors. The table came from immunoSEQ multiplex PCR; TCRdb's copy has only in-frame clones and leaves some out. The sample has some 170,000 clones; 77% are singletons. The sequenced sample was PBMCs. The receptors shown here come from a woman aged 60-75 years in good health and CMV-seropositive. Each CDR3 is given with its conserved first and last residue. Each record gives: J gene, clone size, V gene, CDR3 protein. Part of the rows lack a size; the others show once, few, many or a class for expanded clones.

TRBJ1-3,-,TRBV28,CASSGRSSGNTIYF
TRBJ1-3,-,TRBV19,CASSQGAGGNTIYF
TRBJ1-2,-,TRBV4-1,CASSHTGQNYGYTF
TRBJ2-7,-,TRBV14,CASSRTADRFGSYEQYF
TRBJ2-7,-,TRBV9,CASSRGRDRMEQYF
TRBJ2-7,-,TRBV5-1,CASSFRDRGYEQYF
TRBJ2-1,-,TRBV7-2,CASSLRESYNEQFF
TRBJ1-4,-,TRBV15,CATSLTGTNEKLFF
TRBJ2-1,-,TRBV28,CASSPDNYNEQFF
-,once,TRBV28,CASSSGTSGRSYEQYF
TRBJ1-2,-,TRBV28,CASSLGTGLDYGYTF
TRBJ2-1,-,TRBV5-8,CASSFHSQGVGYNEQFF
TRBJ1-6,few,TRBV5-1,CASSLGQGGSLHF
TRBJ1-2,-,TRBV6-6,CASSYSTGGPYGYTF
TRBJ2-1,once,TRBV5-1,CASSLVTSRSSYNEQFF
TRBJ2-1,-,TRBV28,CASSTSASGSYNEQFF
TRBJ1-4,-,TRBV12-5,CARRGREATNEKLFF
TRBJ1-5,-,TRBV5-6,CASSTTGNYQPQHF
TRBJ2-7,-,TRBV28,CASTEGPSGSPYEQYF
TRBJ2-7,-,TRBV18,CASSPRNPGTGVSYEQYF
TRBJ1-1,-,TRBV9,CASSVGGTHTEAFF
TRBJ2-5,-,TRBV30,CARGGTGRSEQYF
TRBJ2-7,-,TRBV6-5,CASSYSRVSSSYEQYF
TRBJ2-3,-,TRBV7-8,CASSSGQLSTDTQYF
TRBJ2-1,-,TRBV9,CASSVVAGETWINEQFF
TRBJ1-5,once,TRBV28,CASSEDRVSNQPQHF
TRBJ1-6,-,TRBV7-6,CASSLQLLGQSFHSPLHF
TRBJ2-5,-,TRBV7-2,CASSPRGLVAQETQYF
TRBJ1-1,-,TRBV7-9,CASSHPPTADTEAFF
TRBJ2-2,-,TRBV18,CASSDRYTGELFF
TRBJ2-1,-,TRBV11-2,CASSLAAGAYNEQFF
TRBJ2-5,few,TRBV5-4,CASSLGVQDCQYF